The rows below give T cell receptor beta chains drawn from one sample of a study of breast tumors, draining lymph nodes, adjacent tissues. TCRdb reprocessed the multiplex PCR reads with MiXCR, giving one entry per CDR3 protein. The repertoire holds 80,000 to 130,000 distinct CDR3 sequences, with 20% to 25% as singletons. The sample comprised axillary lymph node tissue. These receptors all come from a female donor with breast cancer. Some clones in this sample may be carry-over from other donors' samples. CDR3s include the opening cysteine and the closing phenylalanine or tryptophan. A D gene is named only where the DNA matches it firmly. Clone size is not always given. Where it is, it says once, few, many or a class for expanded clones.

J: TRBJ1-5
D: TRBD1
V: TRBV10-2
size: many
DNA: TGCGCCAGCAGTGGAGGTTTGACAGGGGGTTTTCAGCCCCAGCATTTT
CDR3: CASSGGLTGGFQPQHF

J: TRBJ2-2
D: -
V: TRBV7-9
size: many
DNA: TGTGCCAGCACCTACACCGGGGAGCTGTTTTTT
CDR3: CASTYTGELFF

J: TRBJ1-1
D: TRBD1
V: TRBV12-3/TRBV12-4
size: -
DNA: TGTGCCAGCAGTTCCCGGACAGGGCGGGTCACTGAAGCTTTCTTT
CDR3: CASSSRTGRVTEAFF

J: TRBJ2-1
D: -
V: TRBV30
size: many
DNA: TGTGCCTGGAGTACCACCTACAATGAGCAGTTCTTC
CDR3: CAWSTTYNEQFF

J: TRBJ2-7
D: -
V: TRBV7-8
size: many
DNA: TGTGCCAGCAGCTTAGGAGGCAGGGGCTACGAGCAGTACTTC
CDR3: CASSLGGRGYEQYF

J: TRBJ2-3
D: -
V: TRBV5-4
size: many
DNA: TGTGCCAGCAGCTATGACAGAGGCACAGATACGCAGTATTTT
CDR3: CASSYDRGTDTQYF

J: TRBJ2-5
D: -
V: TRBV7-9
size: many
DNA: TGTGCCAGCAGCTTGGGGACCAACACCAAAGGAGAGACCCAGTACTTC
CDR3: CASSLGTNTKGETQYF

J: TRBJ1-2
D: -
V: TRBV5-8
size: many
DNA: TGTGCCAGCAGCTTGGTCCAGGGCTATGGCTACACCTTC
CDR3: CASSLVQGYGYTF

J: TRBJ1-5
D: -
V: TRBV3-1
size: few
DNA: TGTGCCAGCAGCCAAGGGGGGACGGGGGTCACTCAGCCCCAGCATTTT
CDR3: CASSQGGTGVTQPQHF

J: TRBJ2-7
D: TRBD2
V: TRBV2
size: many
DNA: TGTGCCAGCAGCCGTAGCGGGGGGAGCTCCTACGAGCAGTACTTC
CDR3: CASSRSGGSSYEQYF

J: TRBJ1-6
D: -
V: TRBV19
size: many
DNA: TGTGCCAGTAGTGTGGGGGCGCGGGTAGAGTCACCCCTCCACTTT
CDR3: CASSVGARVESPLHF

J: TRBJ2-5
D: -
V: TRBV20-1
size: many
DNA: TGCAGTGCTAGAGATCTCAGGACGAAAGAGACCCAGTACTTC
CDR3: CSARDLRTKETQYF

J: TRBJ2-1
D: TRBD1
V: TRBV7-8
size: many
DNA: TGTGCCAGCAGCCAAGGCCGGGACAGGAGATACAATGAGCAGTTCTTC
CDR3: CASSQGRDRRYNEQFF

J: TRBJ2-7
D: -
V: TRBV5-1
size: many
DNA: TGCGCCAGCAGCTTGGGTGGCCTAGTTTACGAGCAGTACTTC
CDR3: CASSLGGLVYEQYF

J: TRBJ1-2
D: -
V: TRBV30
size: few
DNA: TGTGCCTGGAGTGTCCGTAGTGGCACAGGGAGATATGGCTACACCTTC
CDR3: CAWSVRSGTGRYGYTF

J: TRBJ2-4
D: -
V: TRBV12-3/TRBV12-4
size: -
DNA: TGTGCCAGCAGTTTGACCGGGCCGGGGAACATTCAGTACTTC
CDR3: CASSLTGPGNIQYF

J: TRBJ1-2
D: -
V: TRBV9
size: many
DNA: TGTGCCAGCAGCGTAGACGCAGGAACCTATGGCTACACCTTC
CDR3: CASSVDAGTYGYTF

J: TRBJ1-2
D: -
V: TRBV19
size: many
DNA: TGTGCCAGTAGTATGAATCAGGGCTTAAACTATGGCTACACCTTC
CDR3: CASSMNQGLNYGYTF

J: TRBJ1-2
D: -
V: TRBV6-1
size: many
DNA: TGTGCCAGCAGTCAGACATACGGAGCGAGGGGAAACTATGGCTACACCTTC
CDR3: CASSQTYGARGNYGYTF